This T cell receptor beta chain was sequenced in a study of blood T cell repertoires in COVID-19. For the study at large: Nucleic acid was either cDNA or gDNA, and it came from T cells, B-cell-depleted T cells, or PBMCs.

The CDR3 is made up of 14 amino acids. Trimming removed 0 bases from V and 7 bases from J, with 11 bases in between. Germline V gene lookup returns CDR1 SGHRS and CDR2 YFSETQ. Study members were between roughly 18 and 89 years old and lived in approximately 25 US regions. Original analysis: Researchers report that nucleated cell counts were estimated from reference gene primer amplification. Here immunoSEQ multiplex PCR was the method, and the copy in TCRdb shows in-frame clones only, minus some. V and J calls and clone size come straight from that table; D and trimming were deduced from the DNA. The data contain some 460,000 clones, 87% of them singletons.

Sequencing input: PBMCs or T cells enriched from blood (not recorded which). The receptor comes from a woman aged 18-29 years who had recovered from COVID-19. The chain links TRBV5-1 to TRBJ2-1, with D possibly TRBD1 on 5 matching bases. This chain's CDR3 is CASSLGSGLNEQFF. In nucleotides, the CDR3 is TGCGCCAGCAGCTTGGGTTCAGGGTTGAATGAGCAGTTCTTC. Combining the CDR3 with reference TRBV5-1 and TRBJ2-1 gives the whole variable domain KAGVTQTPRYLIKTRGQQVTLSCSPISGHRSVSWYQQTPGQGLQFLFEYFSETQRNKGNFPGRFSGRQFSNSRSEMNVSTLELGDSALYLCASSLGSGLNEQFFGPGTRLTVL.